Presented here are 21 T cell receptor beta chains from one specimen sequenced in a study of memory CD4+ T cells and cytomegalovirus serostatus. The sort gate was single viable CD3+CD4+CD8-CD45RO+ cells for memory CD4+ T cells. Assay used: immunoSEQ multiplex PCR; TCRdb lists only in-frame clones, some missing. The table has about 48,000 clones, around 80% seen once. What was sequenced was memory CD4+ T cells from blood. The receptors were sampled from an adult in good health and CMV-seronegative.

This chain uses TRBV16 with TRBJ1-1, with 8 positions matching TRBD1. After removal of 1 base from V and 1 base from J, the junction contained 5 bases not matched to a gene. This CDR3 comprises 16 residues. Per germline, CDR1 KGHSY and CDR2 FQNENV. The DNA for the CDR3 is TGTGCCAGCAGCCAATTAAGCGGACAGGGGAACACTGAAGCTTTCTTT. It is translated as CASSQLSGQGNTEAFF.

The chain links TRBV18 to TRBJ1-1, with D uncertain. The V end was cut by 5 bases, the J end by 1 base, with 14 bases between. There are 15 residues in the CDR3. Germline CDR1 and CDR2: KGHSH and LQKENI. The CDR3 DNA sequence: TGTGCCAGCTCAATATCCCAGATTGGGAACACTGAAGCTTTCTTT. Its translation: CASSISQIGNTEAFF.

The chain joins TRBV6-1 to TRBJ2-1, with D perhaps TRBD2 (5 bases). The germline V gene has CDR1 MNHNS and CDR2 SASEGT. The CDR3 runs 15 residues. Trimming took 7 bases from V and 8 from J, leaving 21 bases between them. This CDR3 is CASTPSAALSDEQFF. CDR3 DNA: TGTGCCAGCACCCCTTCAGCGGCCCTAAGCGATGAGCAGTTCTTC.

The V call is TRBV9, the J call TRBJ1-1; the D is unclear. Trimming removed 4 bases at V and 0 bases at J, with 10 bases between. Germline values: CDR1 SGDLS, CDR2 YYNGEE. The CDR3 sequence is 14 residues long. The DNA for the CDR3 is TGTGCCAGCAGCAAAAGACACCTGAACACTGAAGCTTTCTTT. Residues: CASSKRHLNTEAFF.

The rearrangement uses TRBV25-1 and TRBJ1-2, with D hard to call. Trimming cost V 3 bases and J 4 bases, with 9 bases left between them. From germline, CDR1 is MGHDK and CDR2 SYGVNS. The CDR3 contains 13 residues. CDR3 nucleotides: TGTGCCAGCAGTGATTTCGGGGTCTATGGCTACACCTTC. It translates to CASSDFGVYGYTF.

The chain joins TRBV10-3 to TRBJ2-1, with TRBD2 as a possible D gene (6 bases). There are 13 residues in the CDR3. V lost 2 bases and J lost 5, with 7 bases in between. Per germline, CDR1 ENHRY and CDR2 SYGVKD. The CDR3 loop reads CAISERGNNEQFF. In nucleotides, the CDR3 is TGTGCCATCAGTGAGCGCGGGAACAATGAGCAGTTCTTC.

The CDR3 DNA follows: TGTGCCAGCAGTTTATACAGGTGGGGGGGCTACACCTTC. The encoded protein is CASSLYRWGGYTF. This sequence joins TRBV27 and TRBJ1-2; perhaps TRBD1 as D (5 bases). V gave up 1 base and J gave up 8 bases, with 11 bases separating them. The CDR3 has 13 residues. From germline, CDR1 is MNHEY and CDR2 SMNVEV (reference sequence).

This sequence joins TRBV18 and TRBJ2-5; D ambiguous. Trimming stripped 6 bases from V and 5 bases from J, with 13 bases between. From germline, CDR1 is KGHSH and CDR2 LQKENI. The CDR3 sequence is 13 residues long. CDR3 loop: CASSPSGPETQYF. CDR3 bases: TGTGCCAGCTCGCCATCGGGTCCCGAGACCCAGTACTTC.

This rearrangement joins TRBV6-5 to TRBJ2-7; 7 positions agree with TRBD2. The J segment lost 0 bases and the V segment lost 7 bases, leaving 9 bases of the junction unmatched. Germline V gene lookup returns CDR1 MNHEY and CDR2 SVGAGI. The CDR3 is 15 residues long. The CDR3 nucleotides are TGTGCCAGCAAGGGCGAGGGGAGGGACTCCTACGAGCAGTACTTC. Translated: CASKGEGRDSYEQYF.

V gene TRBV5-1 combines with J gene TRBJ2-3; the D is unclear. Trimming removed 0 bases at V and 8 bases at J, with 7 bases between. Germline CDR1 SGHRS, CDR2 YFSETQ. The CDR3 is 12 residues long. CDR3 in DNA: TGCGCCAGCAGCTTGGAGGACGGTACGCAGTATTTT. Translated, it gives CASSLEDGTQYF. Full variable domain (outside the CDR3, taken from reference TRBV5-1 and TRBJ2-3): KAGVTQTPRYLIKTRGQQVTLSCSPISGHRSVSWYQQTPGQGLQFLFEYFSETQRNKGNFPGRFSGRQFSNSRSEMNVSTLELGDSALYLCASSLEDGTQYFGPGTRLTVL.

The chain recombines TRBV10-1 with TRBJ2-2, with TRBD2 identical over 13 bases. The V gene end was trimmed by 4 bases and the J gene end by 6 bases; junction bases not matched to a gene: 2. The germline V gene encodes CDR1 WNHNN and CDR2 SYGVQD (reference sequence). This CDR3 region has 15 residues. The CDR3 region is CASSGLAGGPGELFF. The CDR3 DNA reads TGCGCCAGCAGTGGACTAGCGGGGGGACCCGGGGAGCTGTTTTTT.

The chain joins TRBV5-4 to TRBJ2-2; D possibly matches TRBD1 or TRBD2 (5 bases each). This CDR3 comprises 14 residues. V was shortened by 4 bases and J by 4 bases, with 11 bases between the two germline ends. Germline V gene data show CDR1 as SGHNT and CDR2 as YYREEE (reference sequence). This chain's CDR3 is CASSTGAGTGELFF. CDR3 DNA: TGTGCCAGCAGCACCGGGGCTGGCACCGGGGAGCTGTTTTTT.

The chain couples TRBV25-1 to TRBJ1-4; no clear D. V was shortened by 2 bases and J by 8 bases, with 18 bases between the two germline ends. This CDR3 comprises 16 residues. Germline V gene lookup returns CDR1 MGHDK and CDR2 SYGVNS. In DNA form, the CDR3 reads TGTGCCAGCAGTGAAGGGAGGGCCGGATCTAGGGAAAAACTGTTTTTT. As protein: CASSEGRAGSREKLFF.

The rearrangement links TRBV30 to TRBJ1-3; no reliable D call. V was trimmed by 2 bases and J by 5 bases, leaving 22 bases between them. CDR3 length: 17 residues. Germline-derived CDR1 and CDR2 are GTSNPN and SVGIG (reference sequence). In nucleotides, the CDR3 is TGTGCCTGGAGTCAGGCATTCCACCAGGCCCGACGAAACACCATATATTTT. The encoded protein is CAWSQAFHQARRNTIYF. Variable domain in full (rest from reference TRBV30 and TRBJ1-3): SQTIHQWPATLVQPVGSPLSLECTVEGTSNPNLYWYRQAAGRGLQLLFYSVGIGQISSEVPQNLSASRPQDRQFILSSKKLLLSDSGFYLCAWSQAFHQARRNTIYFGEGSWLTVV.

This chain uses TRBV15 with TRBJ2-7; 9 bases match TRBD1. Trimming cost V 1 base and J 5 bases; bases outside gene matches: 3. This CDR3 is 14 amino acids long. Germline CDR1 reads LNHNV; CDR2 reads YYDKDF (reference sequence). The CDR3 nucleotides read TGTGCCACCAGCAGAGGACAGGGGGGCCACGAGCAGTACTTC. Its protein product is CATSRGQGGHEQYF.

V is TRBV6-5 and J is TRBJ1-1; D is ambiguous. Germline values: CDR1 MNHEY, CDR2 SVGAGI. This CDR3 comprises 14 residues. The V and J ends lost 9 bases and 1 base respectively, with 15 bases between them. The CDR3, as DNA: TGTGCCAGTGCACCTCGGGAGGGGAACACTGAAGCTTTCTTT. This gives the protein CASAPREGNTEAFF.

This clone was observed once. The J gene is TRBJ1-1, the V gene TRBV13; 8 positions agree with TRBD1. CDR1 and CDR2 from the germline V gene are PRHDT and FYEKMQ (reference sequence). The CDR3 contains 14 residues. The ends lost 4 bases at V and 6 bases at J; junction bases unmatched: 7. CDR3 in amino acids: CASSSRGRLAEAFF. In DNA form, the CDR3 reads TGTGCCAGCAGCTCCAGGGGGCGACTCGCTGAAGCTTTCTTT.

This clone is a singleton in its sample. The gene calls are TRBV30 and TRBJ2-6; 7 nucleotides agree with TRBD1. Per germline, CDR1 GTSNPN and CDR2 SVGIG (reference sequence). The V gene end was trimmed by 2 bases and the J gene end by 2 bases; junction bases not matched to a gene: 6. The CDR3 spans 16 residues. The CDR3 is CAWSLLTGAGANVLTF. CDR3 DNA sequence: TGTGCCTGGAGTTTACTTACAGGGGCTGGGGCCAACGTCCTGACTTTC. Together with reference TRBV30 and TRBJ2-6, the CDR3 gives the full variable domain: SQTIHQWPATLVQPVGSPLSLECTVEGTSNPNLYWYRQAAGRGLQLLFYSVGIGQISSEVPQNLSASRPQDRQFILSSKKLLLSDSGFYLCAWSLLTGAGANVLTFGAGSRLTVL.

The J gene is TRBJ2-3, the V gene TRBV15, with 8 bases lining up with TRBD2. V was pared by 0 bases and J by 3 bases, with 11 bases of the junction left unmatched. Germline V lookup: CDR1 LNHNV, CDR2 YYDKDF (reference sequence). CDR3 size: 18 residues. The CDR3: CATSRDLPGSGRTDTQYF. The CDR3 nucleotides read TGTGCCACCAGCAGAGATCTCCCGGGAAGCGGGAGAACAGATACGCAGTATTTT.

This sequence joins TRBV6-5 and TRBJ1-5; D ambiguous. Trimming removed 5 bases from V and 6 bases from J, with 11 bases in between. CDR3 length: 13 amino acids. Per germline, CDR1 MNHEY and CDR2 SVGAGI. As DNA, the CDR3 is TGTGCCAGCAGTCGTGAATCCGCTCAGCCCCAGCATTTT. This gives the protein CASSRESAQPQHF.

The chain combines TRBV12-5 with TRBJ2-7, with a possible D match to TRBD2 (7 bases). Trimming removed 7 bases at V and 7 bases at J, with 17 bases between. There are 13 residues in the CDR3. Germline V gene lookup returns CDR1 LGHNT and CDR2 FRNRAP. The chain's CDR3 is CASAPGGGREQYF. The CDR3 coding sequence is TGTGCTAGTGCCCCGGGGGGCGGTAGGGAGCAGTACTTC.